Below, 18 T cell receptor beta chains from the same sample are listed, as sequenced in a study of molecular identifiers for immune sequencing clone quantification. MiXCR was run by TCRdb on the PCR reads, yielding one entry per CDR3 protein. This sample has about 60,000 distinct CDR3 sequences; about a fifth occur once, and the top ten carry 1.4%. The sample comprised naive CD8+ T cells from blood, with Jurkat cell RNA spiked in. The subset was: FACS-sorted CD8+CD4-CCR7+CD45RA+ naive T cells. These TCRs come from a human donor in good health. Some libraries in this study had Jurkat cell RNA spiked in.

This clonotype has at least ten counts. The rearrangement uses TRBV29-1 and TRBJ1-2; TRBD1 matches at 8 bases. Losses at the gene ends were 8 bases for V and 3 bases for J; bases not matched to a gene: 8. The germline V gene has CDR1 SQVTM and CDR2 ANQGSEA. The CDR3 is made up of 13 amino acids. The CDR3 here is CSSKDREDYGYTF. CDR3 DNA: TGCAGCTCAAAGGACAGGGAGGACTATGGCTACACCTTC.

This clonotype was counted ten times or more. The chain carries TRBV24-1 and TRBJ1-1, with D perhaps TRBD1 (6 bases). The CDR3 covers 13 residues. In germline, CDR1 is KGHDR, CDR2 SFDVKD. V lost 8 bases and J lost 0, with 9 bases in between. The CDR3 here is CATTDRLNTEAFF. As DNA, the CDR3 is TGTGCCACCACTGACAGGTTGAACACTGAAGCTTTCTTT.

A word on this clonotype: A much larger clone differs by one base, so this may be a read error. The CDR3 region is CAGSPGASVAYEQYF. The DNA for the CDR3 is TGTGCCGGCAGCCCCGGGGCTAGCGTCGCCTACGAGCAGTACTTC. The chain combines TRBV6-1 with TRBJ2-7, with a tentative D call TRBD2 (6 bases). Germline lookup yields CDR1 MNHNS and CDR2 SASEGT. This CDR3 spans 15 amino acids.

In this sample, this clonotype turned up many times. The genes are TRBV7-6 and TRBJ2-1; the match to TRBD2 covers 7 bases. V was pared by 1 base and J by 6 bases, with 9 bases of the junction left unmatched. CDR1 SGHVS and CDR2 FNYEAQ come from the germline V gene. The CDR3 sequence is 16 residues long. The CDR3 nucleotides are TGTGCCAGCAGCTTAGGAAGTGGCGGGAGTCCCAATGAGCAGTTCTTC. Encoded protein: CASSLGSGGSPNEQFF. The complete variable domain, with remaining parts taken from reference TRBV7-6 and TRBJ2-1, reads GAGVSQSPRYKVTKRGQDVALRCDPISGHVSLYWYRQALGQGPEFLTYFNYEAQQDKSGLPNDRFSAERPEGSISTLTIQRTEQRDSAMYRCASSLGSGGSPNEQFFGPGTRLTVL.

This clonotype came up a few times. The rearrangement links TRBV5-4 to TRBJ2-3, with 13 bases matching TRBD2. The CDR3 runs to 16 residues. The germline V gene encodes CDR1 SGHNT and CDR2 YYREEE (reference sequence). V lost 4 bases, J lost 3 bases, and 5 bases stayed unmatched. The CDR3 sequence: CASSLWTSGSTDTQYF. The DNA of the CDR3 is TGTGCCAGCAGCCTCTGGACTAGCGGGAGTACAGATACGCAGTATTTT.

The table lists this clonotype with many counts. This sequence joins TRBV20-1 and TRBJ2-7, with D maybe TRBD1 (6 bases). V lost 6 bases and J 4 bases, leaving 10 bases between the germline ends. CDR3 length: 11 residues. Germline V CDR1 and CDR2: DFQATT, SNEGSKA (reference sequence). The CDR3, as DNA: TGCAGTGCCAGCCAGGGGTACGAGCAGTACTTC. This sequence encodes CSASQGYEQYF.

This clonotype has only a few counts. V is TRBV7-2 and J is TRBJ2-7; perhaps D is TRBD1 or TRBD2 (6 bases each). The CDR3 is made up of 14 amino acids. Trimming cost V 1 base and J 2 bases, with 9 bases left between them. Germline V lookup: CDR1 SGHTA, CDR2 FQGNSA. In DNA form, the CDR3 reads TGTGCCAGCAGCTTAGTAGGGGGGCCCTACGAGCAGTACTTC. This translates into CASSLVGGPYEQYF.

In its sample, this clonotype was seen many times. This chain joins TRBV10-3 and TRBJ2-7; possible D gene TRBD1, 5 bases. The V end lost 11 bases, the J end lost 5 bases, and 16 bases lay between the germline ends. Germline V gene lookup returns CDR1 ENHRY and CDR2 SYGVKD. The CDR3 length is 12 residues. In DNA, the CDR3 is TGTGCCGCAGGGCCAGGGCCGGACGAGCAGTACTTC. Its protein is CAAGPGPDEQYF.

By frequency in the sample, this clonotype is medium-sized. This sequence joins TRBV7-2 and TRBJ2-3, with 10 bases matching TRBD2. This CDR3 contains 18 residues. V shed 1 base and J 0 bases; nucleotides not matched to a gene: 7. Germline assignment: CDR1 SGHTA and CDR2 FQGNSA. Written as DNA, the CDR3 is TGTGCCAGCAGCTTAGTACTAGCGGGATCGGGGAGCACAGATACGCAGTATTTT. Encoded protein: CASSLVLAGSGSTDTQYF.

This clonotype was recorded many times. The gene calls are TRBV5-5 and TRBJ1-3; no definite D call. CDR1 and CDR2 from the germline V gene are SGHKS and YYEKEE (reference sequence). Trimming shortened V by 4 bases and J by 8 bases, and 10 bases separated the two germline ends. The CDR3 contains 12 residues. In nucleotides, the CDR3 is TGTGCCAGCAGCCCCGATGTAGACACCATATATTTT. This sequence encodes CASSPDVDTIYF.

About this clonotype itself: Given a much more abundant clone one base away, this may be a read error. The CDR3 bases are TGTGTCAGCTCACCACCGGAAATATTCCCACCAGATACGCAGTATTTT. Its protein product is CVSSPPEIFPPDTQYF. The chain employs TRBV18 and TRBJ2-3; D uncertain. Germline values: CDR1 KGHSH, CDR2 LQKENI. The length of the CDR3 is 16 residues.

With regard to this clonotype: A much larger clone differs from this one at a single base, so this may be a read error. V and J are TRBV7-8 and TRBJ1-2, with D unresolved. There are 14 residues in the CDR3. V lost 1 base and J lost 8, with 14 bases in between. The V gene's germline CDR1 is SGHVS and CDR2 FQNEAQ. CDR3 sequence: CASSLEYGGSGYTF. Here the CDR3 DNA reads TGTGCCAGCAGCTTAGAGTACGGAGGGAGCGGCTACACCTTC.

At least ten counts were recorded for this clonotype. The DNA for the CDR3 is TGTGCCAGCAGCTTGGCCATGGGACAGGTCAGATACGAGCAGTACTTC. Amino acids: CASSLAMGQVRYEQYF. V gene TRBV5-5 combines with J gene TRBJ2-7; 8 positions agree with TRBD1. The CDR3 is made up of 16 amino acids. V lost 0 bases to trimming and J lost 4 bases; unmatched junction nucleotides: 9. Per germline, CDR1 SGHKS and CDR2 YYEKEE (reference sequence).

This clonotype appeared many times. The V and J genes are TRBV19 and TRBJ2-4, with D uncertain. This CDR3 comprises 15 residues. V was clipped by 4 bases and J by 0 bases, with 10 bases between them. Germline assignment: CDR1 LNHDA and CDR2 SQIVND (reference sequence). CDR3 sequence reads: CASSTVGLAKNIQYF. CDR3 DNA: TGTGCCAGTAGTACCGTTGGATTAGCCAAAAACATTCAGTACTTC.

The chain recombines TRBV12-5 with TRBJ2-7, with D uncertain. V lost 5 bases to trimming and J lost 5 bases, with 10 bases between them. The CDR3 consists of 12 residues. Germline V lookup: CDR1 LGHNT, CDR2 FRNRAP. This chain's CDR3 is CASGPLGNEQYF. DNA for the CDR3: TGTGCTAGTGGTCCGCTAGGAAACGAGCAGTACTTC.

This clonotype was seen a single time. It may be a read error: a sequence one base away is much more abundant. V and J are TRBV7-9 and TRBJ1-1; D is unresolved. CDR3 length equals 12 residues. V was cut by 2 bases and J by 12 bases, with 13 bases left in between. Germline values: CDR1 SEHNR, CDR2 FQNEAQ (reference sequence). The CDR3 coding sequence is TGTGCCAGCAGCTTATTCCACTCGGAGACTTTCTTT. It is translated as CASSLFHSETFF.

This clonotype has ten or more counts. The chain combines TRBV9 with TRBJ2-7; a possible D gene is TRBD2 (5 bases). The germline V and J ends were trimmed by 2 bases and 4 bases, with 13 bases remaining between them. The V gene's germline CDR1 is SGDLS and CDR2 YYNGEE. This CDR3 spans 14 amino acids. CDR3 sequence reads: CASSVGSAGYEQYF. DNA of the CDR3: TGTGCCAGCAGCGTCGGATCCGCGGGTTACGAGCAGTACTTC.

The sample holds many counts of this clonotype. The CDR3 region has the DNA TGTGCCATCAGTGAGTCGGGCATAGTCACCTACGAGCAGTACTTC. This gives the protein CAISESGIVTYEQYF. This sequence joins TRBV10-3 and TRBJ2-7; D is unresolved. V lost 0 bases to trimming and J lost 2 bases, with 11 bases between them. The CDR3 is 15 residues long. Germline assignment: CDR1 ENHRY and CDR2 SYGVKD.